This T cell receptor (beta chain) was sequenced in a study of T cell responses to AZD1222 COVID-19 vaccine. Findings and limits, study-wide: A mostly white British donor set with more females was recruited, and clonal diversity was possibly underestimated.

Germline V gene sequence: CDR1 LNHDA, CDR2 SQIVND (reference sequence). This CDR3 comprises 15 residues. Trimming left V 6 bases short and J 4 bases short, with 16 bases between. The data were produced by immunoSEQ multiplex PCR, yet TCRdb's version contains in-frame clones alone and is incomplete. The table records about 84,000 clones, 87% of them present only once. This clone occurred once. What it binds is not known. This receptor was identified in an adult in good health. This chain joins TRBV19 and TRBJ1-5; a weak D match, TRBD1 (5 bases). Sequencing was performed on peripheral blood, taken on day 0 of AZD1222 vaccination. As DNA, the CDR3 is TGTGCCAGTAGGGGGACGGCTGGTGTGAATCAGCCCCAGCATTTT. Its translation: CASRGTAGVNQPQHF.